Each of the 9 T cell receptor beta chains below was sequenced from the same sample in a study of T-cell reconstitution after alpha-beta-depleted transplantation in children. TCRbeta library construction was performed incorporating unique molecular identifiers. TCRdb re-called the PCR reads with MiXCR, one entry per CDR3 protein. The repertoire has 600,000 to 700,000 distinct CDR3 sequences, roughly 17% of them found once; the top ten carry approximately 1%. Sequencing used PBMCs from the stem cell graft donor, obtained from the stem cell graft. Receptor source: a human donor who donated a stem cell graft to a child with acute myeloid leukemia.

This clonotype was detected ten times or more. The rearrangement links TRBV29-1 to TRBJ2-3; D unclear. Germline-derived CDR1 and CDR2 are SQVTM and ANQGSEA. The ends were cut back, 0 bases at V and 8 bases at J, with 12 bases in the middle. The CDR3 totals 13 residues. The CDR3 spells CSVEERPLGTQYF. CDR3 nucleotides: TGCAGCGTTGAAGAGCGGCCCCTGGGTACGCAGTATTTT.

This chain connects TRBV28 to TRBJ1-2; 9 bases agree with TRBD1. The length of the CDR3 is 15 residues. Trimming cost V 6 bases and J 8 bases; bases outside gene matches: 13. Looked up from germline, CDR1 is MDHEN and CDR2 is SYDVKM. The CDR3 region has the DNA TGTGCCAGCAGCCCCACCACAGGGGGCTTTATGGGCTACACCTTC. Translating gives CASSPTTGGFMGYTF.

This clonotype showed up just once. The CDR3 here is CASSLAGYQGVEAFF. DNA of the CDR3: TGTGCCAGCAGCTTAGCGGGGTATCAGGGGGTTGAAGCTTTCTTT. V and J are TRBV7-9 and TRBJ1-1; 7 bases line up with TRBD1. The CDR3 runs 15 residues. V gave up 0 bases and J gave up 7 bases; unmatched junction bases: 8. Germline V CDR1 and CDR2: SEHNR, FQNEAQ (reference sequence).

This clonotype was detected many times. V gene TRBV5-6 combines with J gene TRBJ2-1; D gene unclear. The V gene's germline CDR1 is SGHDT and CDR2 YYEEEE. The CDR3 spans 15 residues. Trimming took off 4 bases at V and 2 bases at J, with 13 bases between the two ends. The CDR3 coding sequence is TGTGCCAGCAGCGGCAACAGATTTGCCTACAATGAGCAGTTCTTC. Its protein product is CASSGNRFAYNEQFF.

The V and J genes are TRBV20-1 and TRBJ2-5, with D possibly called TRBD1 or TRBD2 (7 bases each). The ends were cut back, 1 base at V and 5 bases at J, with 14 bases in the middle. Germline lookup yields CDR1 DFQATT and CDR2 SNEGSKA (reference sequence). The CDR3 has 14 amino acids. The CDR3 reads CSARGRGGVETQYF. DNA of the CDR3: TGCAGTGCTAGAGGCAGGGGGGGAGTGGAGACCCAGTACTTC.

This clonotype was counted a few times. The chain uses TRBV6-6 and TRBJ2-3; D gene unclear. V dropped 8 bases and J dropped 1 base, with 10 bases sitting between them. The germline CDR1 and CDR2 sequences are MNHNY and SVGAGI (reference sequence). The length of the CDR3 is 13 residues. The CDR3 loop is CASEGLGTDTQYF. The CDR3 DNA reads TGTGCCAGCGAAGGGTTAGGCACAGATACGCAGTATTTT.

With regard to this clonotype: A single base separates this from a much larger clone, so it may be a read error. V is TRBV29-1 and J is TRBJ2-2; weak D call: TRBD2 (6 bases). The germline V gene has CDR1 SQVTM and CDR2 ANQGSEA. With 5 bases removed from V and 2 bases from J, the gap between germline ends came to 15 bases. There are 15 residues in the CDR3. Here the CDR3 DNA reads TGCAGCGTTCAAGGACGGGGGAAAAACACCGGGGAGCTGTTTTTT. This translates into CSVQGRGKNTGELFF.

The chain uses TRBV11-3 and TRBJ1-2, with no clear D. This CDR3 spans 14 amino acids. The germline CDR1 and CDR2 sequences are SGHNT and YENEEA. V was pared by 0 bases and J by 4 bases, with 9 bases between. DNA of the CDR3: TGTGCCAGCAGCTTAGAACCGATAGTCTATGGCTACACCTTC. It is translated as CASSLEPIVYGYTF.

Remarks on this clonotype: At one end, the junction sequence differs from germline, possibly due to a read error. The chain employs TRBV12-3 or TRBV12-4 and TRBJ2-5; a weak D match, TRBD2 (6 bases). The CDR3 contains 15 residues. CDR3 amino acids: CASSSHSGFEESQYF. As DNA, the CDR3 is TGTGCCAGCAGTTCCCATAGCGGATTCGAAGAGTCCCAGTACTTC.